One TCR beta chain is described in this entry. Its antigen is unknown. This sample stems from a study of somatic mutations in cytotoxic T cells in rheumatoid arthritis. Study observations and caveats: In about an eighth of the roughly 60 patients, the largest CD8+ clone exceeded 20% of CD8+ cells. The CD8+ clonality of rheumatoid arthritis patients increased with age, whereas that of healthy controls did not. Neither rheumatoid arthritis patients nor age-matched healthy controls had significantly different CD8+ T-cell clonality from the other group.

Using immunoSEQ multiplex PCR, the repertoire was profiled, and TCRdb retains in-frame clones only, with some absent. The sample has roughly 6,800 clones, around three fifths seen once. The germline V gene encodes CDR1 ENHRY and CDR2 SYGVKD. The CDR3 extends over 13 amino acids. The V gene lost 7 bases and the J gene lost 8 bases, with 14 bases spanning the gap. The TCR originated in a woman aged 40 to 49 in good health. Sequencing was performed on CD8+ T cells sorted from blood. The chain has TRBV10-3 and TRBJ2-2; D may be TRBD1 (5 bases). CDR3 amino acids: CAIKDSSEGELFF. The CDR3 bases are TGTGCCATCAAAGACAGTTCGGAGGGGGAGCTGTTTTTT.